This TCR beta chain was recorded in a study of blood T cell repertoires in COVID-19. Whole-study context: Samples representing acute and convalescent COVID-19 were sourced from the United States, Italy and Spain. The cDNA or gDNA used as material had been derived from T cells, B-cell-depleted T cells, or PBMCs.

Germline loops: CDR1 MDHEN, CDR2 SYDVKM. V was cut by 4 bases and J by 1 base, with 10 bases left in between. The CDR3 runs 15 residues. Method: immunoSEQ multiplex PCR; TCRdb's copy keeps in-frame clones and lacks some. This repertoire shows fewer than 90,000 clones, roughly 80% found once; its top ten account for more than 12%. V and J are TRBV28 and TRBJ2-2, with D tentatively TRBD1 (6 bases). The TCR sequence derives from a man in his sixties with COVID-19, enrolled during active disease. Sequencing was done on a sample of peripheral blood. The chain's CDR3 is CASSYLRGNTGELFF. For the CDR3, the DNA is TGTGCCAGCAGTTACCTCAGGGGGAACACCGGGGAGCTGTTTTTT. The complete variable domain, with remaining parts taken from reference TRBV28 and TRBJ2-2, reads DVKVTQSSRYLVKRTGEKVFLECVQDMDHENMFWYRQDPGLGLRLIYFSYDVKMKEKGDIPEGYSVSREKKERFSLILESASTNQTSMYLCASSYLRGNTGELFFGEGSRLTVL.